Following are 31 T cell receptor beta chains from one sample sequenced in a study of PD-1 blockade in classical Hodgkin lymphoma (dated by TCRdb to 2018 to 2020). The receptor library was made with the immunoSEQ multiplex PCR assay. TCRdb took this table from immuneACCESS and kept in-frame rearrangements with V and J called. Such tables lack part of the clones; where checked against another copy, unresolved V genes explain under half of the gap, and the rest is unexplained. The sample table lists some 48,000 clones, 80% of them with a count of one. Of the sample, around 19% is held by the ten largest clones. What the time point label conveys for this sample: cycle 4 day 1 (C4D1), after about 6 weeks of nivolumab. Every trial patient had relapsed after autologous stem cell transplantation, and cohorts A, B and C differed in prior brentuximab vedotin exposure. The material sequenced was peripheral blood mononuclear cells (PBMCs), taken before the fourth cycle of nivolumab. These receptors all come from a human donor with classical Hodgkin lymphoma.

This clone has a single count. The chain couples TRBV4-1 to TRBJ1-1; D remains ambiguous. CDR3 length: 17 residues. Trimming cost V 5 bases and J 1 base, with 20 bases left between them. Germline CDR1 MGHRA, CDR2 YSYEKL. CDR3 loop: CASSGGKGQGWNTEAFF. In DNA, the CDR3 is TGCGCCAGCAGCGGAGGGAAAGGGCAAGGATGGAACACTGAAGCTTTCTTT.

Of note for this clone: The junction departs from germline at one end; a sequencing error may be responsible. The chain is built from TRBV27 and TRBJ1-1; D unresolved. The CDR3 spans 11 residues. Germline loops: CDR1 MNHEY, CDR2 SMNVEV (reference sequence). The CDR3, as DNA: TGTGCCACCAGTGTCGGGACTGAAGCTTTCTTT. Translated: CATSVGTEAFF.

The chain is built from TRBV13 and TRBJ2-3; 10 nucleotides align to TRBD2. The junction had 4 bases not matched to a gene; V was cut back by 4 bases and J by 0 bases. The CDR3 totals 16 residues. Germline V gives CDR1 PRHDT, CDR2 FYEKMQ (reference sequence). The DNA of the CDR3 is TGTGCCAGCAGCTCTAAACTAGCGGGGAGCACAGATACGCAGTATTTT. Residues: CASSSKLAGSTDTQYF.

This clone was seen more than once but under ten times. V is TRBV7-9 and J is TRBJ1-4; D may be TRBD1 (6 bases). Germline assignment: CDR1 SEHNR and CDR2 FQNEAQ (reference sequence). The CDR3 runs 14 residues. With 5 bases removed from V and 7 bases from J, the gap between germline ends came to 14 bases. The CDR3 region is CASSRDRTGEKLFF. The CDR3 DNA reads TGTGCCAGCAGCAGAGACAGGACCGGTGAAAAACTGTTTTTT. The full variable domain, its missing parts supplied by reference TRBV7-9 and TRBJ1-4, is DTGVSQNPRHKITKRGQNVTFRCDPISEHNRLYWYRQTLGQGPEFLTYFQNEAQLEKSRLLSDRFSAERPKGSFSTLEIQRTEQGDSAMYLCASSRDRTGEKLFFGSGTQLSVL.

This clone was seen a few times. The chain has TRBV27 and TRBJ1-1; D unresolved. The CDR3 has 16 residues. The ends were cut back, 2 bases at V and 0 bases at J, with 13 bases in the middle. CDR1 and CDR2 (germline): MNHEY, SMNVEV (reference sequence). Here the CDR3 DNA reads TGTGCCAGCAGTTTAAACGGCCCGGCCTTGAACACTGAAGCTTTCTTT. Its protein product is CASSLNGPALNTEAFF.

The CDR3 bases are TGTGCCAGCAGCTTCTCTTACGGGGGCTACACCTTC. Translated: CASSFSYGGYTF. The chain joins TRBV5-8 to TRBJ1-2; D is ambiguous. The ends were cut back, 2 bases at V and 8 bases at J, with 10 bases in the middle. This CDR3 has 12 residues. Germline CDR1 reads SGHTS; CDR2 reads YDEGEE.

By proportion, this clone is medium-sized. The CDR3 DNA reads as TGCGCCAGCAGCCCTGACCCGGGCACGGCCCGCGGCTACACCTTC. Translation gives CASSPDPGTARGYTF. The chain is built from TRBV5-1 and TRBJ1-2, with D unclear. The CDR3 runs to 15 residues. Looked up from germline, CDR1 is SGHRS and CDR2 is YFSETQ. V was cut by 4 bases and J by 8 bases, with 21 bases left in between.

This chain's CDR3 is CASSELTEVTDTQYF. The CDR3 bases are TGTGCCAGCAGTGAACTCACAGAGGTCACAGATACGCAGTATTTT. The V and J genes are TRBV2 and TRBJ2-3; D is ambiguous. The germline V gene has CDR1 SNHLY and CDR2 FYNNEI. With 2 bases removed from V and 2 bases from J, the gap between germline ends came to 11 bases. The CDR3 spans 15 residues.

The table lists this clone with a count of one. The chain has TRBV7-2 and TRBJ2-1, with a possible D match to TRBD2 (6 bases). The CDR3 is made up of 15 amino acids. Germline loops: CDR1 SGHTA, CDR2 FQGNSA. The V gene lost 1 base and the J gene lost 3 bases, with 10 bases spanning the gap. The CDR3 bases are TGTGCCAGCAGCTTAGGCGGGACCCTCTACAATGAGCAGTTCTTC. Amino acid sequence: CASSLGGTLYNEQFF.

V usage is TRBV4-3 and J usage is TRBJ2-2; TRBD1 agrees at 8 bases. CDR1 and CDR2 (germline): LGHNA, YSLEER. The V and J ends lost 0 bases and 3 bases, in that order; junction bases with no gene match: 3. The CDR3 contains 16 residues. The CDR3 is CASSQENRGDTGELFF. The DNA of the CDR3 is TGCGCCAGCAGCCAAGAAAACAGGGGGGACACCGGGGAGCTGTTTTTT.

V and J are TRBV14 and TRBJ2-7; D remains ambiguous. V gave up 9 bases and J gave up 6 bases, with 12 bases separating them. The germline gives CDR1 SGHDN, CDR2 FVKESK. The CDR3 extends over 11 amino acids. CDR3 DNA: TGTGCCAGGGGATCAAAGGGCGAGCAGTACTTC. This translates into CARGSKGEQYF.

The genes are TRBV27 and TRBJ2-2; TRBD1 matches 10 bases. There are 15 residues in the CDR3. Germline V gene lookup returns CDR1 MNHEY and CDR2 SMNVEV (reference sequence). V dropped 4 bases and J dropped 6; count of bases not matched to a gene: 5. CDR3 sequence: CASSSDRGQAGELFF. CDR3 bases: TGTGCCAGCAGTTCCGACAGGGGGCAGGCCGGGGAGCTGTTTTTT.

The J gene is TRBJ2-7, the V gene TRBV4-1; D is unclear. CDR1 and CDR2 from the germline V gene are MGHRA and YSYEKL. Trimming removed 0 bases from V and 6 bases from J, with 15 bases in between. The CDR3 has 15 amino acids. In DNA form, the CDR3 reads TGCGCCAGCAGCCAAGATCCTCCTGGGCGCGCCGAGCAGTACTTC. It translates to CASSQDPPGRAEQYF.

The chain is built from TRBV2 and TRBJ2-7, with TRBD2 identical over 10 bases. This CDR3 comprises 15 residues. The germline V gene has CDR1 SNHLY and CDR2 FYNNEI. V gave up 6 bases and J gave up 3 bases; unmatched junction bases: 8. CDR3 region: CASRKGLATDYEQYF. The CDR3 nucleotides read TGTGCCAGCAGAAAGGGACTAGCGACGGACTACGAGCAGTACTTC.

The chain uses TRBV25-1 and TRBJ1-1; D is ambiguous. The CDR3 runs to 13 residues. CDR1 is MGHDK and CDR2 is SYGVNS in the germline V gene. Deletions cut 2 bases from V and 1 base from J, with 5 bases between. The CDR3 here is CASSEAGNTEAFF. CDR3 sequence (DNA): TGTGCCAGCAGTGAAGCGGGGAACACTGAAGCTTTCTTT.

The chain links TRBV19 to TRBJ2-5; D remains unclear. CDR1 is LNHDA and CDR2 is SQIVND in the germline V gene (reference sequence). V shed 1 base and J shed 5 bases, with 8 bases lying between them. The CDR3 length is 13 residues. DNA of the CDR3: TGTGCCAGTAGTATAGGAGTTAGGGAGACCCAGTACTTC. It is translated as CASSIGVRETQYF.

The chain uses TRBV2 and TRBJ1-2, with 8 bases aligning to TRBD1. Trimming cost V 5 bases and J 5 bases; bases outside gene matches: 16. Germline assignment: CDR1 SNHLY and CDR2 FYNNEI. The CDR3 has 17 amino acids. CDR3 DNA sequence: TGTGCCAGCAGTTACCTCGGGTGGGCAGGGGGCTTATATGGCTACACCTTC. The encoded protein is CASSYLGWAGGLYGYTF. Full variable domain (missing parts from reference TRBV2 and TRBJ1-2): EPEVTQTPSHQVTQMGQEVILRCVPISNHLYFYWYRQILGQKVEFLVSFYNNEISEKSEIFDDQFSVERPDGSNFTLKIRSTKLEDSAMYFCASSYLGWAGGLYGYTFGSGTRLTVV.

The rearrangement uses TRBV29-1 and TRBJ2-7; 7 positions match TRBD1. The germline gives CDR1 SQVTM, CDR2 ANQGSEA. V was pared by 4 bases and J by 4 bases, with 4 bases of the junction left unmatched. The CDR3 spans 12 residues. CDR3 amino acids: CSVVQGPYEQYF. The CDR3 nucleotides read TGCAGCGTTGTACAGGGGCCTTACGAGCAGTACTTC.

The V gene is TRBV19, the J gene TRBJ2-3; D may be TRBD2 (6 bases). This CDR3 region has 16 residues. CDR1 and CDR2 (germline): LNHDA, SQIVND (reference sequence). Trimming took off 8 bases at V and 8 bases at J, with 26 bases between the two ends. The CDR3 region has the DNA TGTGCCAGTGGGACTGGCTCAGTGACAGTCGTCGGTACGCAGTATTTT. This gives the protein CASGTGSVTVVGTQYF. Filled out from reference TRBV19 and TRBJ2-3, the complete variable domain reads DGGITQSPKYLFRKEGQNVTLSCEQNLNHDAMYWYRQDPGQGLRLIYYSQIVNDFQKGDIAEGYSVSREKKESFPLTVTSAQKNPTAFYLCASGTGSVTVVGTQYFGPGTRLTVL.

The chain links TRBV19 to TRBJ2-7, with no clear D. V lost 4 bases to trimming and J lost 5 bases, with 12 bases between them. The germline V gene has CDR1 LNHDA and CDR2 SQIVND (reference sequence). The CDR3 totals 13 residues. The DNA of the CDR3 is TGTGCCAGTAGTACCAACAGACGGCACGAGCAGTACTTC. Protein product: CASSTNRRHEQYF.

The chain links TRBV10-1 to TRBJ2-7, with 10 bases aligning to TRBD1. The CDR3 covers 14 residues. CDR1 WNHNN and CDR2 SYGVQD come from the germline V gene (reference sequence). Losses at the gene ends were 6 bases for V and 6 bases for J; bases not matched to a gene: 8. CDR3 protein: CASRDRGGGPEQYF. The CDR3 DNA reads TGCGCCAGCAGGGACAGGGGGGGTGGACCCGAGCAGTACTTC.

V is TRBV5-1 and J is TRBJ1-1; TRBD1 matches at 11 bases. Germline loops: CDR1 SGHRS, CDR2 YFSETQ. CDR3 length: 16 amino acids. The V gene end was trimmed by 5 bases and the J gene end by 5 bases; junction bases not matched to a gene: 11. The DNA of the CDR3 is TGCGCCAGCAGTTTAGGACAGGGGGCGCGATGGACTGAAGCTTTCTTT. Its protein product is CASSLGQGARWTEAFF.

The rearrangement links TRBV2 to TRBJ2-5; TRBD2 is a possible D gene (6 bases). With 10 bases removed from V and 3 bases from J, the gap between germline ends came to 15 bases. The CDR3 length is 13 residues. Germline V gives CDR1 SNHLY, CDR2 FYNNEI. The CDR3 sequence: CATAAGNEETQYF. CDR3 sequence (DNA): TGTGCCACCGCAGCGGGCAATGAAGAGACCCAGTACTTC.

The V and J genes are TRBV5-5 and TRBJ2-5, with 9 nucleotides matching TRBD2. J gave up 5 bases and V 0 bases, and 2 bases lay outside the gene matches. Germline CDR1 is SGHKS and CDR2 is YYEKEE (reference sequence). The length of the CDR3 is 14 residues. CDR3 sequence: CASSLASGRETQYF. Written as DNA, the CDR3 is TGTGCCAGCAGCTTGGCCAGCGGGAGGGAGACCCAGTACTTC. Full variable domain (outside the CDR3, taken from reference TRBV5-5 and TRBJ2-5): DAGVTQSPTHLIKTRGQQVTLRCSPISGHKSVSWYQQVLGQGPQFIFQYYEKEERGRGNFPDRFSARQFPNYSSELNVNALLLGDSALYLCASSLASGRETQYFGPGTRLLVL.

This clone was seen just once. The genes are TRBV2 and TRBJ1-2; D gene uncertain. Trimming shortened V by 2 bases and J by 8 bases, and 12 bases separated the two germline ends. Germline V gives CDR1 SNHLY, CDR2 FYNNEI. CDR3 length: 13 amino acids. In DNA, the CDR3 is TGTGCCAGCAGTGAAACACAGCCTGGCGGCTACACCTTC. Translating gives CASSETQPGGYTF.

CDR3 residues: CASSLPTSTVLTF. The CDR3 DNA sequence: TGTGCCAGCAGCTTGCCGACTAGCACCGTCCTGACTTTC. The chain is built from TRBV5-4 and TRBJ2-6; 7 positions match TRBD2. Germline-derived CDR1 and CDR2 are SGHNT and YYREEE (reference sequence). Trimming took 1 base from V and 12 from J; bases not matched to a gene: 4. This CDR3 has 13 amino acids.

The chain carries TRBV2 and TRBJ2-5; the match to TRBD1 covers 7 bases. The CDR3 sequence is 15 residues long. V was pared by 6 bases and J by 2 bases, with 9 bases of the junction left unmatched. Germline values: CDR1 SNHLY, CDR2 FYNNEI. In DNA form, the CDR3 reads TGTGCCAGCAGAGCCAAACAGGGGCAACAAGAGACCCAGTACTTC. This encodes CASRAKQGQQETQYF.

V usage is TRBV9 and J usage is TRBJ1-6; D unclear. Between the trimmed V and J ends, which lost 0 bases and 8 bases, there was a span of 6 bases. Germline V lookup: CDR1 SGDLS, CDR2 YYNGEE. The CDR3 sequence is 13 residues long. The CDR3, as DNA: TGTGCCAGCAGCGTAGGGGGAGATTCACCCCTCCACTTT. It specifies CASSVGGDSPLHF.

The chain is built from TRBV19 and TRBJ2-3, with 7 bases that match TRBD1. CDR3 size: 15 residues. Germline CDR1 and CDR2: LNHDA and SQIVND (reference sequence). V lost 5 bases to trimming and J lost 2 bases; unmatched junction nucleotides: 7. This chain's CDR3 is CASSRSRGFTDTQYF. CDR3 in DNA: TGTGCCAGTAGTCGCTCCAGGGGGTTCACAGATACGCAGTATTTT.

This clone occurred many times. The chain employs TRBV4-2 and TRBJ2-3; 7 bases are a match to TRBD2. V lost 4 bases, J lost 0 bases, and 7 bases stayed unmatched. The CDR3 has 16 residues. From germline, CDR1 is LGHNA and CDR2 YNFKEQ. Written as DNA, the CDR3 is TGTGCCAGCAGCCTGGGGCGGGGGTTTAGCACAGATACGCAGTATTTT. Translating gives CASSLGRGFSTDTQYF.

This clone was detected only a few times. This chain connects TRBV6-1 to TRBJ1-6, with D tentatively TRBD1 (5 bases). The V gene's germline CDR1 is MNHNS and CDR2 SASEGT. The CDR3 length is 16 residues. V gave up 1 base and J gave up 9 bases, with 16 bases separating them. The CDR3, as DNA: TGTGCCAGCAGTGAAGAGGGGCCTCCGGAAGGTTCACCCCTCCACTTT. Protein: CASSEEGPPEGSPLHF.